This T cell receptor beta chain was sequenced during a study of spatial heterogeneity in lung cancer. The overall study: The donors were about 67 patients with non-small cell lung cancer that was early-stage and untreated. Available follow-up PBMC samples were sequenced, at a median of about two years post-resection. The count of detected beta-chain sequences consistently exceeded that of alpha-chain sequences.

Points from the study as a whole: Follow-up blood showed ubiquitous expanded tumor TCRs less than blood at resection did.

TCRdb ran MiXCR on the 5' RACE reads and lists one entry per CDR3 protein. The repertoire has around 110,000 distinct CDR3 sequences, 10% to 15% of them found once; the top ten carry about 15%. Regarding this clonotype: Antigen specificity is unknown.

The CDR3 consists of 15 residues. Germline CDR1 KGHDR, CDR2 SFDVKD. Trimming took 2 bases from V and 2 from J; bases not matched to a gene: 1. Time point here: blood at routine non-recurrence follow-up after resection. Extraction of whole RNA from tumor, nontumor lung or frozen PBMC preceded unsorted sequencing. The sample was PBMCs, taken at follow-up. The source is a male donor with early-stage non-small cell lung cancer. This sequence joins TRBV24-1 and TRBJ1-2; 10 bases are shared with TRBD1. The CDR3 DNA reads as TGTGCCACCAGTGATTGGGACAGGGGAAACTATGGCTACACCTTC. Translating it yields CATSDWDRGNYGYTF.